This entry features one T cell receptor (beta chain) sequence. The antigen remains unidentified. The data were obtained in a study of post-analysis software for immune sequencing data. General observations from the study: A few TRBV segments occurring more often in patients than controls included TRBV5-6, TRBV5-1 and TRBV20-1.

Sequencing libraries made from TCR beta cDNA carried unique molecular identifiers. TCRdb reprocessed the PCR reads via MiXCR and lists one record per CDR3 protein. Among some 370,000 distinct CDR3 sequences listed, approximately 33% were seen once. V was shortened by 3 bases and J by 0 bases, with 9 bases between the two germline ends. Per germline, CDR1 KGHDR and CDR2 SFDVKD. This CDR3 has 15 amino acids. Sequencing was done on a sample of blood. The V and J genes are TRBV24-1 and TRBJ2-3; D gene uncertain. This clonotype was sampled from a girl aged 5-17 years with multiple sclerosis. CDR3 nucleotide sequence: TGTGCCACCAGTGATCTTATGGACAGCACAGATACGCAGTATTTT. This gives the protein CATSDLMDSTDTQYF.